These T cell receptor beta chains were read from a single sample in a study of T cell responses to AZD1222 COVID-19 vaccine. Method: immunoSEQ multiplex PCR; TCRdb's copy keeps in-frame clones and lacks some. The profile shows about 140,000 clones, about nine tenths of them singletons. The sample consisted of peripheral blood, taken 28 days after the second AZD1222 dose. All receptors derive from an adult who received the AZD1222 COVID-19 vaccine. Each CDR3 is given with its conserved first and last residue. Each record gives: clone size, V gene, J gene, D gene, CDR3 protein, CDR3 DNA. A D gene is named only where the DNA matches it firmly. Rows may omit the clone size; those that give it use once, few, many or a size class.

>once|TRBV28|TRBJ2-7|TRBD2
CASSLSASGREQYF
TGTGCCAGCAGTTTATCGGCTAGCGGGAGAGAGCAGTACTTC
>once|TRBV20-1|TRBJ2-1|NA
CSAARGAEQFF
TGCAGTGCTGCCCGGGGCGCTGAGCAGTTCTTC
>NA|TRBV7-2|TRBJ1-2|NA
CASSFSDLSLGYGYTF
TGTGCCAGCAGCTTCTCAGACCTGAGTTTGGGCTATGGCTACACCTTC
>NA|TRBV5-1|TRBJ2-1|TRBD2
CASSYLAGDYNEQFF
TGCGCCAGCAGCTATCTAGCGGGGGACTACAATGAGCAGTTCTTC
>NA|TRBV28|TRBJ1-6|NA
CASSPDYDGFFSSYNSPLHF
TGTGCCAGCAGTCCGGACTACGACGGGTTCTTTAGCTCCTATAATTCACCCCTCCACTTT
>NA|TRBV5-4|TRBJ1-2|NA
CASSLGQTSYGYTF
TGTGCCAGCAGCTTGGGGCAGACATCCTATGGCTACACCTTC
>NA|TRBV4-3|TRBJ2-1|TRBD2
CASSQEGGRSDEQFF
TGCGCCAGCAGCCAAGAAGGCGGGAGAAGCGATGAGCAGTTCTTC
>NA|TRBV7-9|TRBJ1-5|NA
CASSLRGGNQPQHF
TGTGCCAGCAGCTTGAGGGGGGGGAATCAGCCCCAGCATTTT
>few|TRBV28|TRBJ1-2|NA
CASEKTRGGYTF
TGTGCCAGCGAGAAAACGAGGGGGGGCTACACCTTC
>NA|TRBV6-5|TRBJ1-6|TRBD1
CASSYKTGGNSPLHF
TGTGCCAGCAGTTACAAGACAGGGGGAAATTCACCCCTCCACTTT
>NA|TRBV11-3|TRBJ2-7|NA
CASSLDLAGGPTYEQYF
TGTGCCAGCAGCTTAGATCTGGCAGGGGGGCCTACCTACGAGCAGTACTTC
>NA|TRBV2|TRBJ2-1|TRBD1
CASKGQSGWNEQFF
TGTGCCAGCAAGGGACAGTCCGGGTGGAATGAGCAGTTCTTC
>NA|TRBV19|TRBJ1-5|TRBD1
CASRGGQVFNSNQPQHF
TGTGCCAGTAGAGGGGGACAGGTCTTTAATAGCAATCAGCCCCAGCATTTT
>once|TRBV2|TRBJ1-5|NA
CASREGVSNQPQHF
TGTGCCAGCAGGGAGGGGGTTAGCAATCAGCCCCAGCATTTT
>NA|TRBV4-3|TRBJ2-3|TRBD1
CASSQDRGGTDTQYF
TGCGCCAGCAGCCAGGACAGGGGAGGAACAGATACGCAGTATTTT
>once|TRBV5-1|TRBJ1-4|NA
CASSFGYNEKLFF
TGCGCCAGCAGCTTCGGGTATAATGAAAAACTGTTTTTT
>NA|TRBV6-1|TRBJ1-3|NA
CASSEVAGTLGNTIYF
TGTGCCAGCAGTGAAGTGGCCGGGACACTAGGAAACACCATATATTTT
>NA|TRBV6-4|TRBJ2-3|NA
CASHSGHTDTQYF
TGTGCCAGCCATAGCGGCCACACAGATACGCAGTATTTT
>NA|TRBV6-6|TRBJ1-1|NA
CASSYGGSNTEAFF
TGTGCCAGCAGTTACGGTGGAAGCAACACTGAAGCTTTCTTT
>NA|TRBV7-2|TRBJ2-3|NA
CASSLAETNPWADTQYF
TGTGCCAGCAGCTTAGCTGAGACTAACCCATGGGCAGATACGCAGTATTTT
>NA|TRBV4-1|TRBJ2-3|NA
CASSPPRGGGGTRGDTQYF
TGCGCCAGCAGCCCCCCCAGAGGGGGCGGGGGGACGCGGGGAGATACGCAGTATTTT
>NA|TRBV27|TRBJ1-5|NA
CASSLVGDGNQPQHF
TGTGCCAGCAGTTTAGTCGGGGATGGCAATCAGCCCCAGCATTTT
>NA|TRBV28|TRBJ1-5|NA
CASSYSGKPSNQPQHF
TGTGCCAGCAGTTACTCCGGGAAGCCCAGCAATCAGCCCCAGCATTTT
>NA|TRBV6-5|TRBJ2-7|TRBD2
CASRLAGEPYEQYF
TGTGCCAGCAGGCTAGCGGGAGAACCCTACGAGCAGTACTTC
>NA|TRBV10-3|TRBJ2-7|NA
CAISEWGTPWGQYF
TGTGCCATCAGTGAGTGGGGCACCCCCTGGGGGCAGTACTTC
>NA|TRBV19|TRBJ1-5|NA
CASSTAQGNQPQHF
TGTGCCAGTAGTACAGCACAAGGAAATCAGCCCCAGCATTTT
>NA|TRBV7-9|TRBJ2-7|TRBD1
CASSALPYASGTGPNEQYF
TGTGCCAGCAGCGCACTCCCGTATGCCTCCGGGACAGGGCCGAACGAGCAGTACTTC
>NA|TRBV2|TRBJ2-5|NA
CASSEIALAGQETQYF
TGTGCCAGCAGTGAAATTGCGTTGGCGGGCCAAGAGACCCAGTACTTC
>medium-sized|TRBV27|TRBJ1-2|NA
CASSSYKDLGYTF
TGTGCCAGCAGTTCCTACAAGGACCTTGGCTACACCTTC
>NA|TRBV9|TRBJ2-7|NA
CASSPPGGGPTGREQYF
TGTGCCAGCAGCCCCCCTGGAGGAGGACCTACGGGGAGGGAGCAGTACTTC
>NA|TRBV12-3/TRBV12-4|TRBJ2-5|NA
CASSFEETQYF
TGTGCCAGCAGTTTCGAGGAGACCCAGTACTTC
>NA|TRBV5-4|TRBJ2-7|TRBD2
CASSTSPGGSYEQYF
TGTGCCAGCAGCACGTCGCCGGGGGGCTCCTACGAGCAGTACTTC
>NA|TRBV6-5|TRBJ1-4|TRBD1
CASSNTGTGDEKLFF
TGTGCCAGCAGTAATACCGGGACAGGGGACGAAAAACTGTTTTTT
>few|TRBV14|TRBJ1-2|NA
CASSQDDRNGYTF
TGTGCCAGCAGCCAAGATGACCGCAATGGCTACACCTTC
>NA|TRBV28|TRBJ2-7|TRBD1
CASSLPTGADEQYF
TGTGCCAGCAGTTTGCCTACAGGGGCGGACGAGCAGTACTTC
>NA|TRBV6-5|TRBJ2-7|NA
CASSYSIATYEQYF
TGTGCCAGCAGTTACTCGATCGCAACCTACGAGCAGTACTTC
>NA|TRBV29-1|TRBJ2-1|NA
CSSRDNEQFF
TGCAGCTCGCGGGACAATGAGCAGTTCTTC
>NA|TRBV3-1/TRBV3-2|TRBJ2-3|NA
CASSYNLIPPQYF
TGTGCCAGCAGCTACAACCTAATCCCTCCGCAGTATTTT
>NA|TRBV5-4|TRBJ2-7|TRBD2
CASSLELNGGAYSYEQYF
TGTGCCAGCAGCTTGGAATTAAACGGGGGGGCCTACTCCTACGAGCAGTACTTC
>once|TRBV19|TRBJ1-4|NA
CASSIGVQDNEKLFF
TGTGCCAGTAGTATTGGGGTCCAGGATAATGAAAAACTGTTTTTT
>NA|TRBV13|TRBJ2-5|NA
CASSRYPGEETQYF
TGTGCCAGCAGCCGCTACCCCGGCGAGGAGACCCAGTACTTC
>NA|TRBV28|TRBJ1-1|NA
CASSLPPSVNTEAFF
TGTGCCAGCAGTTTACCCCCCAGTGTGAACACTGAAGCTTTCTTT
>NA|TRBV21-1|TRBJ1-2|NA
CASSKGDGLGYTF
TGTGCCAGCAGCAAAGGTGACGGACTTGGCTACACCTTC
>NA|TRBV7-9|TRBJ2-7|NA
CASSLGAAGEQYF
TGTGCCAGCAGCTTAGGGGCGGCGGGCGAGCAGTACTTC
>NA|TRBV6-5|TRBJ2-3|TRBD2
CASSYRTSGLADTQYF
TGTGCCAGCAGTTACAGGACTAGCGGGCTGGCAGATACGCAGTATTTT
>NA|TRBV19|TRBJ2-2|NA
CASSGLGRSSRDTGELFF
TGTGCCAGTAGTGGTCTTGGCAGGTCCTCACGAGACACCGGGGAGCTGTTTTTT
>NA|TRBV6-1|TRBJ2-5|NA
CASSERFSGIGETQYF
TGTGCCAGCAGTGAAAGGTTCAGCGGTATTGGGGAGACCCAGTACTTC
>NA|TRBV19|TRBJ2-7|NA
CASSISLLGGYEQYF
TGTGCCAGTAGTATTTCTCTCCTAGGCGGGTACGAGCAGTACTTC
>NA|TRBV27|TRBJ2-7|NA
CASRPSTGSYEQYF
TGTGCCAGCAGACCTTCGACAGGATCCTACGAGCAGTACTTC
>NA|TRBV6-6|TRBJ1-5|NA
CASGHGAPTQPQHF
TGTGCCAGCGGCCATGGGGCCCCCACTCAGCCCCAGCATTTT
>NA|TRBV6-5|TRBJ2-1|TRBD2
CASSYSTSGYNEQFF
TGTGCCAGCAGTTACTCGACTAGCGGGTACAATGAGCAGTTCTTC
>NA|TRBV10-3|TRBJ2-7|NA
CAISEGTPDPRYYEQYF
TGTGCCATCAGTGAGGGAACCCCCGACCCACGTTACTACGAGCAGTACTTC
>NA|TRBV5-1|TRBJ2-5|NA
CASSQKARYQETQYF
TGCGCCAGCAGCCAGAAGGCCCGTTACCAAGAGACCCAGTACTTC
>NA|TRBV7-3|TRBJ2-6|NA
CASSSGGPRSGANVLTF
TGTGCCAGCAGCTCTGGGGGGCCCCGCTCTGGGGCCAACGTCCTGACTTTC
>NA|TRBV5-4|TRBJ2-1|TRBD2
CASSLDGLAGLNEQFF
TGTGCCAGCAGCTTGGATGGACTAGCGGGACTTAATGAGCAGTTCTTC
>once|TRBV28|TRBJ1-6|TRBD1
CASSSGQANSPLHF
TGTGCCAGCAGTTCGGGACAGGCAAATTCACCCCTCCACTTT
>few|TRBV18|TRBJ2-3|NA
CASSPATGYFTDTQYF
TGTGCCAGCTCACCCGCAACAGGGTATTTCACAGATACGCAGTATTTT